A selection of T cell receptor beta chains follows, all from one sample in a study of blood T cell repertoires in COVID-19. TCRdb's table, derived via immunoSEQ multiplex PCR, lists solely in-frame clones and lacks some. The table records around 260,000 clones, approximately 93% of them present only once. The source material was peripheral blood. These receptor sequences come from a woman aged 25 to 39 with COVID-19, enrolled during active disease. The CDR3 runs from the conserved cysteine through the conserved F or W. Each record gives: J gene, V gene, clone size, D gene, CDR3 DNA, CDR3 protein. D genes are given only for firm matches. Clone size is stated in some rows and not others, as once, few, many or a class when expanded.

j_call: TRBJ2-7; v_call: TRBV29-1; clone_size: NA; d_call: NA; cdr3_nt: TGCAGCGTTGGTAGAGACTACGAGCAGTACTTC; cdr3_aa: CSVGRDYEQYF
j_call: TRBJ2-5; v_call: TRBV12-3/TRBV12-4; clone_size: NA; d_call: NA; cdr3_nt: TGTGCCAGCAGTTTACAGGGGAAAGAGACCCAGTACTTC; cdr3_aa: CASSLQGKETQYF
j_call: TRBJ1-1; v_call: TRBV7-9; clone_size: once; d_call: NA; cdr3_nt: TGTGCCAGCAGCGTAAAAGGGGGGGCTGCTGAAGCTTTCTTT; cdr3_aa: CASSVKGGAAEAFF
j_call: TRBJ1-1; v_call: TRBV13; clone_size: NA; d_call: TRBD1; cdr3_nt: TGTGCCAGCAGCCTCATCGGACAGGGAAACACTGAAGCTTTCTTT; cdr3_aa: CASSLIGQGNTEAFF
j_call: TRBJ2-5; v_call: TRBV6-5; clone_size: NA; d_call: TRBD1; cdr3_nt: TGTGCCAGCAGTCGTGACAGGGGGCGGGGGGAGACCCAGTACTTC; cdr3_aa: CASSRDRGRGETQYF
j_call: TRBJ2-7; v_call: TRBV5-4; clone_size: NA; d_call: TRBD1; cdr3_nt: TGTGCCAGCAGCCCGGACAGGGGGACCTTCTACGAGCAGTACTTC; cdr3_aa: CASSPDRGTFYEQYF
j_call: TRBJ2-7; v_call: TRBV11-2; clone_size: NA; d_call: NA; cdr3_nt: TGTGCCAGTCTCGATCCGGCAGCGACCTACGAGCAGTACTTC; cdr3_aa: CASLDPAATYEQYF
j_call: TRBJ1-1; v_call: TRBV6-1; clone_size: NA; d_call: NA; cdr3_nt: TGTGCCAGCAGTGAGGGGGCAGGGTACACTGAAGCTTTCTTT; cdr3_aa: CASSEGAGYTEAFF
j_call: TRBJ1-6; v_call: TRBV6-4; clone_size: NA; d_call: TRBD1; cdr3_nt: TGTGCCAGCAGGGAAACAGGGGGCGATAATTCACCCCTCCACTTT; cdr3_aa: CASRETGGDNSPLHF
j_call: TRBJ1-2; v_call: TRBV5-1; clone_size: NA; d_call: NA; cdr3_nt: TGCGCCAGCAGCTTGGATTTGGGGGCCGTCTATGGCTACACCTTC; cdr3_aa: CASSLDLGAVYGYTF
j_call: TRBJ2-5; v_call: TRBV27; clone_size: NA; d_call: TRBD2; cdr3_nt: TGTGCCAGCAGTTTGGGTTCGGTAGCGGGAGCGGAGACCCAGTACTTC; cdr3_aa: CASSLGSVAGAETQYF
j_call: TRBJ1-2; v_call: TRBV27; clone_size: NA; d_call: TRBD1; cdr3_nt: TGTGCCAGCCCGGGACAGGGCCTCGGCTACACCTTC; cdr3_aa: CASPGQGLGYTF
j_call: TRBJ2-1; v_call: TRBV3-1/TRBV3-2; clone_size: NA; d_call: TRBD1; cdr3_nt: TGTGCCAGCAGCCAAATGGGACAGGGTCCAAATGAGCAGTTCTTC; cdr3_aa: CASSQMGQGPNEQFF
j_call: TRBJ1-5; v_call: TRBV27; clone_size: NA; d_call: NA; cdr3_nt: TGTGCCAGCGGCGTTGAGGGAGGAGGGCATCAGCCCCAGCATTTT; cdr3_aa: CASGVEGGGHQPQHF
j_call: TRBJ1-5; v_call: TRBV27; clone_size: few; d_call: NA; cdr3_nt: TGTGCCAGCAGTCCCTCCGGGGGTAGGAGCAATCAGCCCCAGCATTTT; cdr3_aa: CASSPSGGRSNQPQHF
j_call: TRBJ2-7; v_call: TRBV15; clone_size: once; d_call: TRBD1; cdr3_nt: TGTGCCACCAGCTCACCGGACAGGGGGCATAACGAGCAGTACTTC; cdr3_aa: CATSSPDRGHNEQYF
j_call: TRBJ1-6; v_call: TRBV6-2/TRBV6-3; clone_size: NA; d_call: NA; cdr3_nt: TGTGCCAGCAGTTCCCGGGTGTATAATTCACCCCTCCACTTT; cdr3_aa: CASSSRVYNSPLHF
j_call: TRBJ2-3; v_call: TRBV20-1; clone_size: NA; d_call: TRBD2; cdr3_nt: TGCAGTGCTAGTCTCCCAGCGGGAGGCACAGATACGCAGTATTTT; cdr3_aa: CSASLPAGGTDTQYF
j_call: TRBJ1-1; v_call: TRBV5-1; clone_size: NA; d_call: NA; cdr3_nt: TGCGCCAGCAGCTCCGGTTTGGGCGTTGATGAAGCTTTCTTT; cdr3_aa: CASSSGLGVDEAFF
j_call: TRBJ2-1; v_call: TRBV27; clone_size: NA; d_call: TRBD1; cdr3_nt: TGTGCCAGCAGTTTCCGGGACAGGAGTGTTAGTGAGCAGTTCTTC; cdr3_aa: CASSFRDRSVSEQFF
j_call: TRBJ2-5; v_call: TRBV6-5; clone_size: NA; d_call: NA; cdr3_nt: TGTGCCAGCAGCCTCGCCCGCGCGGGGGCAGAGACCCAGTACTTC; cdr3_aa: CASSLARAGAETQYF
j_call: TRBJ1-1; v_call: TRBV18; clone_size: NA; d_call: NA; cdr3_nt: TGTGCCAGCAAAGCAGAGGTCTACGACACTGAAGCTTTCTTT; cdr3_aa: CASKAEVYDTEAFF
j_call: TRBJ1-5; v_call: TRBV28; clone_size: NA; d_call: NA; cdr3_nt: TGTGCCAGCATATCGGGAAAAGGTGGCAATCAGCCCCAGCATTTT; cdr3_aa: CASISGKGGNQPQHF
j_call: TRBJ1-1; v_call: TRBV28; clone_size: few; d_call: TRBD1; cdr3_nt: TGTGCCAGCAGTGGACAGGGGAGGACTGAAGCTTTCTTT; cdr3_aa: CASSGQGRTEAFF
j_call: TRBJ2-7; v_call: TRBV30; clone_size: NA; d_call: NA; cdr3_nt: TGTGCCTGGAGTTCCGGCGGGGCCTACGAGCAGTACTTC; cdr3_aa: CAWSSGGAYEQYF
j_call: TRBJ1-1; v_call: TRBV2; clone_size: NA; d_call: NA; cdr3_nt: TGTGCCAGCAGTCCCGGCGGGTACATAAACACTGAAGCTTTCTTT; cdr3_aa: CASSPGGYINTEAFF
j_call: TRBJ2-2; v_call: TRBV14; clone_size: NA; d_call: TRBD1; cdr3_nt: TGTGCCAGCAGCCCGGGACAGTCCACCGGGGAGCTGTTTTTT; cdr3_aa: CASSPGQSTGELFF
j_call: TRBJ1-1; v_call: TRBV28; clone_size: NA; d_call: NA; cdr3_nt: TGTGCCAGCAGCCCCCGGTCGGGGGACACTGAAGCTTTCTTT; cdr3_aa: CASSPRSGDTEAFF